Following are 26 T cell receptor beta chains from one sample sequenced in a study of T cells in Graves' hyperthyroidism and ophthalmopathy. Amplification of TCR beta CDR3 regions used RNA as the template. The TCR CDR3 first-round RT-PCR relied on the HTBI primer set. TCRdb re-called the multiplex PCR reads through MiXCR, storing one row per CDR3 protein. Of 380,000 or so distinct CDR3 sequences in the sample, roughly 14% were seen once. Sample: blood. The receptors here all came from a man aged 25 to 40 with Graves' hyperthyroidism that later progressed to Graves' ophthalmopathy.

The V and J genes are TRBV7-2 and TRBJ2-3, with D unresolved. V gave up 5 bases and J gave up 7 bases, with 13 bases separating them. The germline V gene encodes CDR1 SGHTA and CDR2 FQGNSA. The CDR3 contains 13 residues. In DNA, the CDR3 is TGTGCCAGCAGCCCACCGAAGGGAAATACGCAGTATTTT. Its protein product is CASSPPKGNTQYF. Variable domain in full (rest from reference TRBV7-2 and TRBJ2-3): GAGVSQSPSNKVTEKGKDVELRCDPISGHTALYWYRQSLGQGLEFLIYFQGNSAPDKSGLPSDRFSAERTGGSVSTLTIQRTQQEDSAVYLCASSPPKGNTQYFGPGTRLTVL.

This clonotype appeared a few times. The V gene is TRBV12-3 or TRBV12-4, the J gene TRBJ1-5; D is possibly TRBD1 (5 bases). The CDR3 runs to 12 residues. V was shortened by 11 bases and J by 1 base, with 9 bases between the two germline ends. The CDR3 nucleotides read TGTGCCGACAGCGAAAGCAATCAGCCCCAGCATTTT. Translation: CADSESNQPQHF.

This clonotype was observed at least ten times. The chain recombines TRBV5-5 with TRBJ2-1, with D uncertain. The V end lost 4 bases, the J end lost 4 bases, and 9 bases lay between the germline ends. Germline assignment: CDR1 SGHKS and CDR2 YYEKEE (reference sequence). The CDR3 spans 13 residues. The CDR3 bases are TGTGCCAGCAGCGTGGGCTGGTACAATGAGCAGTTCTTC. Protein: CASSVGWYNEQFF.

In this sample, this clonotype turned up many times. The DNA of the CDR3 is TGTGCCAGCAGCTCCTTAGGCTACAATGAGCAGTTCTTC. It is translated as CASSSLGYNEQFF. The chain uses TRBV11-3 and TRBJ2-1; no reliable D call. Trimming removed 4 bases from V and 3 bases from J, with 7 bases in between. CDR3 size: 13 residues. Per the germline V gene, CDR1 is SGHNT and CDR2 is YENEEA.

V usage is TRBV11-2 and J usage is TRBJ2-5; D remains ambiguous. The length of the CDR3 is 12 residues. Trimming cost V 5 bases and J 5 bases, with 9 bases left between them. Germline V CDR1 and CDR2: SGHAT, FQNNGV. DNA for the CDR3: TGTGCCAGCAGCCGCTCGGCGGAGACCCAGTACTTC. Protein product: CASSRSAETQYF.

This clonotype was seen more than once but under ten times. The rearrangement links TRBV20-1 to TRBJ1-5; perhaps TRBD1 as D (5 bases). The germline gives CDR1 DFQATT, CDR2 SNEGSKA (reference sequence). Trimming removed 3 bases from V and 1 base from J, with 13 bases in between. This CDR3 region has 15 residues. The CDR3 sequence is CSARFVGGSNQPQHF. As DNA, the CDR3 is TGCAGTGCTAGGTTCGTCGGGGGGAGCAATCAGCCCCAGCATTTT.

This clonotype was observed many times. The J gene is TRBJ1-2, the V gene TRBV28; D might be TRBD1 (5 bases). Germline V gene sequence: CDR1 MDHEN, CDR2 SYDVKM. V was clipped by 9 bases and J by 1 base, with 9 bases between them. The CDR3 runs to 12 residues. The CDR3 nucleotides read TGTGCCAGTTGTGACAGTAACTATGGCTACACCTTC. Translated, it gives CASCDSNYGYTF.

This clonotype was observed a few times. The CDR3 spells CASSQGIGGLMNTEAFF. The CDR3 DNA reads as TGTGCCAGCAGCCAAGGGATAGGCGGACTTATGAACACTGAAGCTTTCTTT. This rearrangement joins TRBV3-1 to TRBJ1-1; D is uncertain. The CDR3 is 17 amino acids. Germline loops: CDR1 LGHDT, CDR2 YNNKEL (reference sequence). V was clipped by 1 base and J by 0 bases, with 15 bases between them.

The chain joins TRBV6-1 to TRBJ1-6, with D maybe TRBD1 (6 bases). Trimming took off 4 bases at V and 5 bases at J, with 12 bases between the two ends. The CDR3 runs to 15 residues. Germline assignment: CDR1 MNHNS and CDR2 SASEGT. CDR3: CASSVGTPNNSPLHF. In DNA, the CDR3 is TGTGCCAGCAGTGTGGGGACACCTAATAATTCACCCCTCCACTTT.

V is TRBV2 and J is TRBJ1-6, with D possibly TRBD1 on 5 matching bases. Trimming left V 10 bases short and J 9 bases short, with 16 bases between. The CDR3 has 13 amino acids. Germline V gene sequence: CDR1 SNHLY, CDR2 FYNNEI. The CDR3 sequence is CATSFGAVSPLHF. CDR3 coding DNA: TGTGCCACCTCTTTCGGGGCAGTTTCACCCCTCCACTTT.

In its sample, this clonotype was seen a few times. This chain connects TRBV6-7 to TRBJ1-5; D is perhaps TRBD1 (5 bases). TRBV6-7 is an ORF for which the function is uncertain. Trimming took off 11 bases at V and 0 bases at J, with 23 bases between the two ends. The CDR3 has 17 residues. As DNA, the CDR3 is TGTGCCTCCCATACCACCGGGACGGTCTATAGCAATCAGCCCCAGCATTTT. Translated, it gives CASHTTGTVYSNQPQHF.

This clonotype has only a few counts. The chain recombines TRBV7-2 with TRBJ1-5; TRBD1 might be the D (6 bases). Deletions cut 5 bases from V and 2 bases from J, with 16 bases between. The CDR3 extends over 16 amino acids. Per germline, CDR1 SGHTA and CDR2 FQGNSA. CDR3 in DNA: TGTGCCAGCAGCCCCAGTTGGGGGGCAGGCAATCAGCCCCAGCATTTT. Its translation: CASSPSWGAGNQPQHF.

The V gene is TRBV7-2, the J gene TRBJ1-3; D unclear. The germline V gene encodes CDR1 SGHTA and CDR2 FQGNSA. The CDR3 loop spans 13 amino acids. With 4 bases removed from V and 4 bases from J, the gap between germline ends came to 8 bases. CDR3 loop: CASSSYGGNTIYF. DNA for the CDR3: TGTGCCAGCAGCTCTTACGGGGGAAACACCATATATTTT.

This clonotype was seen once. The V gene is TRBV19, the J gene TRBJ1-5; unclear D gene. Germline V gene data show CDR1 as LNHDA and CDR2 as SQIVND (reference sequence). Between the trimmed V and J ends, which lost 7 bases and 0 bases, there was a span of 13 bases. CDR3 length: 15 residues. CDR3 sequence (DNA): TGTGCCAGTACCGGTTCGGGTTCTAGCAATCAGCCCCAGCATTTT. Residues: CASTGSGSSNQPQHF.

This clonotype was seen at least ten times. The V call is TRBV4-2, the J call TRBJ1-4; the D is unclear. V lost 4 bases and J 0 bases, leaving 9 bases between the germline ends. Germline V gene sequence: CDR1 LGHNA, CDR2 YNFKEQ. The CDR3 has 15 amino acids. CDR3 bases: TGTGCCAGCAGCCGCCAGGCATCAACTAATGAAAAACTGTTTTTT. It encodes CASSRQASTNEKLFF.

The rearrangement uses TRBV19 and TRBJ1-5; the D gene is possibly TRBD1 (6 bases). Trimming cost V 4 bases and J 5 bases, with 15 bases left between them. This CDR3 spans 15 amino acids. CDR1 and CDR2 from the germline V gene are LNHDA and SQIVND (reference sequence). CDR3 nucleotide sequence: TGTGCCAGTAGTAAAGCACGTAGGGGGGATCAGCCCCAGCATTTT. Residues: CASSKARRGDQPQHF.

The rearrangement links TRBV7-6 to TRBJ2-6; D may be TRBD2 (6 bases). The germline gives CDR1 SGHVS, CDR2 FNYEAQ. This CDR3 spans 17 amino acids. The V end lost 5 bases, the J end lost 0 bases, and 14 bases lay between the germline ends. The DNA for the CDR3 is TGTGCCAGCAGCCCCGGGACTGGGGTCTCTGGGGCCAACGTCCTGACTTTC. It translates to CASSPGTGVSGANVLTF.

As regards this clonotype: This may stem from a read error, because a much larger clone lies one nucleotide away. The chain employs TRBV5-1 and TRBJ2-1; 16 bases match TRBD2. This CDR3 is built from 17 residues. The germline gives CDR1 SGHRS, CDR2 YFSETQ. With V trimmed by 4 bases and J by 10 bases, 11 bases remained unmatched. DNA of the CDR3: TGCGCCAGCAGCACGGCGGGACTAGCGGGGGGGCGAGGCGAGCAGTTCTTC. Its translation: CASSTAGLAGGRGEQFF.

The chain combines TRBV7-9 with TRBJ2-2, with 9 bases aligning to TRBD1. This CDR3 comprises 16 residues. The germline V gene encodes CDR1 SEHNR and CDR2 FQNEAQ (reference sequence). V shed 1 base and J 5 bases; nucleotides not matched to a gene: 5. DNA of the CDR3: TGTGCCAGCAGCTTAGATCGGACAGGGGCTACCGGGGAGCTGTTTTTT. Its protein product is CASSLDRTGATGELFF.

The chain carries TRBV20-1 and TRBJ2-5; weak D call: TRBD2 (6 bases). V shed 8 bases and J shed 7 bases, with 14 bases lying between them. The CDR3 length is 11 residues. Germline lookup yields CDR1 DFQATT and CDR2 SNEGSKA (reference sequence). The CDR3 loop reads CSCAGGGTQYF. Here the CDR3 DNA reads TGCAGTTGTGCCGGGGGTGGGACCCAGTACTTC.

This sequence joins TRBV19 and TRBJ1-5, with D unclear. The length of the CDR3 is 16 residues. V was cut by 0 bases and J by 6 bases, with 15 bases left in between. Germline CDR1 LNHDA, CDR2 SQIVND (reference sequence). The CDR3 coding sequence is TGTGCCAGTAGTATAGATCTCAGCGGACGACCTCAGCCCCAGCATTTT. Translating it yields CASSIDLSGRPQPQHF.

The sample holds many counts of this clonotype. This chain uses TRBV6-5 with TRBJ1-1; the match to TRBD1 covers 7 bases. CDR3 length equals 14 residues. Germline trimming cut 2 bases from V and 3 bases from J; bases unmatched to any gene: 3. Germline values: CDR1 MNHEY, CDR2 SVGAGI. Here the CDR3 reads CASSYGTVDTEAFF. The DNA of the CDR3 is TGTGCCAGCAGTTACGGGACAGTAGACACTGAAGCTTTCTTT.

This clonotype came up a few times. V is TRBV11-3 and J is TRBJ1-4, with D unresolved. Trimming took 3 bases from V and 0 from J, leaving 8 bases between them. CDR1 and CDR2 (germline): SGHNT, YENEEA. The CDR3 length is 15 residues. The CDR3 reads CASSFGVATNEKLFF. CDR3 DNA sequence: TGTGCCAGCAGCTTTGGAGTTGCAACTAATGAAAAACTGTTTTTT.

With respect to this clonotype: Since no conserved phenylalanine or tryptophan closes the CDR3, a read error is the likely cause. The CDR3 DNA reads as TGTGCCAGCAGCGGGGGGGCCGGGACTAGACCCTACGAGCAGTACCTC. Translated: CASSGGAGTRPYEQYL. V is TRBV9 and J is TRBJ2-7; 8 positions agree with TRBD2. Germline V gives CDR1 SGDLS, CDR2 YYNGEE. This CDR3 spans 16 amino acids. The junction had 10 bases not matched to a gene; V was cut back by 3 bases and J by 2 bases.

V gene TRBV11-3 combines with J gene TRBJ1-4; D ambiguous. Germline lookup yields CDR1 SGHNT and CDR2 YENEEA. Trimming removed 3 bases from V and 8 bases from J, with 13 bases in between. This CDR3 region has 14 residues. CDR3 residues: CASSFPGLGEKLFF. CDR3 nucleotides: TGTGCCAGCAGCTTCCCGGGCCTTGGAGAAAAACTGTTTTTT.

J is TRBJ1-2 and V is TRBV28, with a possible D match to TRBD1 (5 bases). The CDR3 runs 17 residues. The germline CDR1 and CDR2 sequences are MDHEN and SYDVKM. V lost 2 bases, J lost 7 bases, and 23 bases lay in between. The CDR3 nucleotides are TGTGCCAGCAGTTTACTGCCCTTAGGAGGCAGGGTGAGTGGCTACACCTTC. It codes for CASSLLPLGGRVSGYTF.